This TCR beta chain was retrieved from a study of blood T cell repertoires in COVID-19. Study-level information: Samples representing acute and convalescent COVID-19 were sourced from the United States, Italy and Spain. Sources were T cells, B-cell-depleted T cells, or PBMCs; the material itself was cDNA or gDNA.

Trimming stripped 2 bases from V and 0 bases from J, with 21 bases between. The CDR3 has 19 residues. Germline-derived CDR1 and CDR2 are SGHNT and YYREEE (reference sequence). Original methodology: Amplified reference gene primers provided the basis for estimating nucleated cell counts. Profiling relied on immunoSEQ multiplex PCR, and the TCRdb table lists in-frame clones only, not all of them. Clone size and V and J calls were adopted from that table, with D and trimming inferred from the DNA. The sample carries roughly 150,000 clones, 80% to 90% recorded once. The material sequenced was peripheral blood. The clonotype comes from a woman in her 70s who had recovered from COVID-19. This chain links TRBV5-4 with TRBJ1-5; D may be TRBD1 (5 bases). The CDR3 region has the DNA TGTGCCAGCAGCTTCGGAGGGGATGGCAAGGCCTATAGCAATCAGCCCCAGCATTTT. Protein: CASSFGGDGKAYSNQPQHF. Complete variable domain (other parts from reference TRBV5-4 and TRBJ1-5): ETGVTQSPTHLIKTRGQQVTLRCSSQSGHNTVSWYQQALGQGPQFIFQYYREEENGRGNFPPRFSGLQFPNYSSELNVNALELDDSALYLCASSFGGDGKAYSNQPQHFGDGTRLSIL.